The clone carrying this TCR beta chain turned up a few times. What it recognizes is unknown. The sample originates from a study of response to subunit inactivated influenza vaccine. Study observations and caveats: It was the authors' suggestion that each seasonal influenza vaccination recruits few new T cells.

Using its own MiXCR run on the RT-PCR reads, TCRdb lists one record per CDR3 protein. The table has more than 400,000 distinct CDR3 sequences, approximately 9.9% seen once; the top ten hold less than 15%. The CDR3 loop spans 17 amino acids. V lost 3 bases and J lost 0, with 15 bases in between. The chain recombines TRBV12-3 or TRBV12-4 with TRBJ2-1; D is possibly TRBD1 (6 bases). The sequence came from a man aged 45-65 years who received an inactivated influenza vaccine. Sequencing used PBMCs from blood, obtained 40 to 50 days after vaccination. The CDR3 is CASSLDGTPGSYNEQFF. DNA of the CDR3: TGTGCCAGCAGTTTGGACGGGACACCAGGCTCCTACAATGAGCAGTTCTTC.